The 19 T cell receptor beta chains presented below share a single source sample, sequenced in a study of T-cell memory formation after mild COVID-19 (dated by TCRdb to the early 2020s). Library preparation employed 5' RACE. The sequencer listed for this sample is Illumina NovaSeq 6000. Clones were called with MiXCR by TCRdb after fastp trimmed the public reads at Q25, and only in-frame beta chains were retained. Every distinct CDR3 protein forms one entry, paired with its most common genes and DNA. This sample is represented by 200,000 to 300,000 distinct CDR3 sequences; 8% to 9.5% of them were singletons. Of the sample, 22% is held by the ten largest clones. Material: PBMCs or a T cell subset sorted from them (not recorded which). Receptors originate from a young man who had mild COVID-19 (a few samples of this study predate the infection). The sample titles of this study are shuffled in the database, so cell type and time point are left out; the donor was told from shared clones.

V usage is TRBV19 and J usage is TRBJ2-3; either TRBD1 or TRBD2 may supply D (5 bases each). This CDR3 comprises 17 residues. The germline CDR1 and CDR2 sequences are LNHDA and SQIVND (reference sequence). The germline V and J ends were trimmed by 4 bases and 2 bases, with 19 bases remaining between them. The CDR3 is CASSTDRLFPSTDTQYF. The CDR3 DNA sequence: TGTGCCAGTAGTACAGACAGACTATTCCCATCCACAGATACGCAGTATTTT.

The rearrangement uses TRBV7-9 and TRBJ2-3, with 10 bases matching TRBD1. The trim removed 3 bases at V and 3 bases at J, leaving 9 bases unmatched. CDR1 and CDR2 (germline): SEHNR, FQNEAQ (reference sequence). The CDR3 consists of 17 residues. CDR3 DNA: TGTGCCAGCAGCTTCATATGGACAGGGGGTCTAACAGATACGCAGTATTTT. Translated, it gives CASSFIWTGGLTDTQYF.

V is TRBV18 and J is TRBJ1-4; tentatively, D is TRBD1 (6 bases). Germline V gene sequence: CDR1 KGHSH, CDR2 LQKENI. V was pared by 4 bases and J by 8 bases, with 17 bases between. The CDR3 is made up of 15 amino acids. The CDR3 protein is CASSLMGRGAEKLFF. DNA for the CDR3: TGTGCCAGCTCACTGATGGGGCGGGGGGCCGAAAAACTGTTTTTT.

The J gene is TRBJ2-1, the V gene TRBV20-1; 8 bases are shared with TRBD2. Per germline, CDR1 DFQATT and CDR2 SNEGSKA (reference sequence). The CDR3 is 13 amino acids. Germline trimming cut 6 bases from V and 7 bases from J; bases unmatched to any gene: 8. For the CDR3, the DNA is TGCAGTGCCCCGGGACTAGGTCTTAATGAGCAGTTCTTC. This sequence encodes CSAPGLGLNEQFF.

This clonotype was detected ten times or more. This chain uses TRBV20-1 with TRBJ2-1; D remains unclear. The CDR3 has 13 residues. Trimming cost V 1 base and J 9 bases, with 13 bases left between them. Germline CDR1 and CDR2: DFQATT and SNEGSKA (reference sequence). The CDR3 protein is CSARAPNVAEQFF. Here the CDR3 DNA reads TGCAGTGCTAGAGCTCCCAATGTGGCTGAGCAGTTCTTC.

This sequence joins TRBV5-1 and TRBJ2-3, with 10 nucleotides matching TRBD2. V lost 0 bases to trimming and J lost 3 bases; unmatched junction nucleotides: 4. The length of the CDR3 is 16 residues. Germline values: CDR1 SGHRS, CDR2 YFSETQ. The CDR3 loop reads CASSLDLAGATDTQYF. The DNA for the CDR3 is TGCGCCAGCAGCTTGGACCTAGCGGGGGCAACAGATACGCAGTATTTT.

This clonotype has just a few counts. This sequence joins TRBV5-4 and TRBJ2-5, with D possibly TRBD2 on 6 matching bases. Looked up from germline, CDR1 is SGHNT and CDR2 is YYREEE (reference sequence). V was clipped by 4 bases and J by 4 bases, with 11 bases between them. CDR3 length: 13 amino acids. The CDR3 reads CASSPGGLETQYF. The CDR3 region has the DNA TGTGCCAGCAGCCCTGGAGGGCTAGAGACCCAGTACTTC.

This clonotype was seen at least ten times. This chain connects TRBV5-1 to TRBJ1-1; maybe TRBD1 (6 bases). The germline V gene encodes CDR1 SGHRS and CDR2 YFSETQ. The CDR3 runs to 14 residues. Trimming stripped 4 bases from V and 1 base from J, with 11 bases between. Here the CDR3 DNA reads TGCGCCAGCAGCCCCGTACAGGGGAACACTGAAGCTTTCTTT. Residues: CASSPVQGNTEAFF.

The rearrangement joins TRBV5-1 to TRBJ2-3; D gene ambiguous. The V gene's germline CDR1 is SGHRS and CDR2 YFSETQ. The CDR3 runs 12 residues. V lost 4 bases and J 2 bases, leaving 5 bases between the germline ends. CDR3 nucleotides: TGCGCCAGCAGCATGACCACAGATACGCAGTATTTT. This gives the protein CASSMTTDTQYF.

The genes are TRBV20-1 and TRBJ2-7, with D perhaps assigned TRBD1 or TRBD2 (5 bases each). This CDR3 has 14 amino acids. Per the germline V gene, CDR1 is DFQATT and CDR2 is SNEGSKA (reference sequence). V was trimmed by 4 bases and J by 4 bases, leaving 17 bases between them. The DNA of the CDR3 is TGCAGTGCTATCGGGGTTCGAAGGGGTTACGAGCAGTACGTC. Amino acids: CSAIGVRRGYEQYV.

This clonotype was counted a few times. The CDR3 DNA reads TGTGCCAGCAGCCAGGATGCGAAAACCCTCCACTTT. Its protein product is CASSQDAKTLHF. This chain joins TRBV7-9 and TRBJ1-6; no reliable D call. The germline V gene has CDR1 SEHNR and CDR2 FQNEAQ (reference sequence). Deletions cut 5 bases from V and 14 bases from J, with 13 bases between. CDR3 size: 12 residues.

The chain has TRBV4-3 and TRBJ2-7; D may correspond to TRBD1 or TRBD2 (6 bases each). This CDR3 region has 16 residues. Between the trimmed V and J ends, which lost 0 bases and 1 base, there was a span of 13 bases. CDR1 and CDR2 (germline): LGHNA, YSLEER. This chain's CDR3 is CASSQDSGAYSYEQYF. CDR3 DNA: TGCGCCAGCAGCCAAGATTCGGGGGCCTATTCCTACGAGCAGTACTTC.

This clonotype turned up a few times. The chain couples TRBV11-2 to TRBJ2-5; possibly TRBD1 for D (5 bases). Trimming removed 4 bases from V and 5 bases from J, with 20 bases in between. This CDR3 comprises 16 residues. Germline loops: CDR1 SGHAT, CDR2 FQNNGV. The CDR3 region is CASSSTTAPAYETQYF. The CDR3 DNA follows: TGTGCCAGCAGCTCGACGACAGCCCCGGCCTACGAGACCCAGTACTTC. The full variable domain, rest sourced from reference TRBV11-2 and TRBJ2-5, is EAGVAQSPRYKIIEKRQSVAFWCNPISGHATLYWYQQILGQGPKLLIQFQNNGVVDDSQLPKDRFSAERLKGVDSTLKIQPAKLEDSAVYLCASSSTTAPAYETQYFGPGTRLLVL.

The V call is TRBV4-3, the J call TRBJ1-1; 7 positions match TRBD1. There are 15 residues in the CDR3. The junction had 3 bases not matched to a gene; V was cut back by 2 bases and J by 0 bases. In germline, CDR1 is LGHNA, CDR2 YSLEER. The CDR3 DNA sequence: TGCGCCAGCAGCCAACCCGGGACAGTGAACACTGAAGCTTTCTTT. Its translation: CASSQPGTVNTEAFF.

The chain recombines TRBV20-1 with TRBJ1-1, with D unresolved. The CDR3 runs 13 residues. V lost 2 bases, J lost 4 bases, and 11 bases lay in between. CDR1 and CDR2 (germline): DFQATT, SNEGSKA (reference sequence). CDR3 coding DNA: TGCAGTGCTAGACCTAGACGGTCCACTGAAGCTTTCTTT. Its translation is CSARPRRSTEAFF.

V gene TRBV7-2 combines with J gene TRBJ2-7, with 9 positions matching TRBD1. Losses at the gene ends were 0 bases for V and 5 bases for J; bases not matched to a gene: 5. The CDR3 is 15 residues long. Germline CDR1 and CDR2: SGHTA and FQGNSA. CDR3 sequence reads: CASSLADRGSHEQYF. CDR3 coding DNA: TGTGCCAGCAGCTTAGCGGACAGGGGTTCCCACGAGCAGTACTTC.

This clonotype turned up a few times. V is TRBV6-6 and J is TRBJ2-4; 8 bases line up with TRBD2. J gave up 9 bases and V 1 base, and 5 bases lay outside the gene matches. There are 14 residues in the CDR3. The germline CDR1 and CDR2 sequences are MNHNY and SVGAGI (reference sequence). CDR3 nucleotides: TGTGCCAGCAGTTACTTGGGACTAGGGGTCATTCAGTACTTC. This gives the protein CASSYLGLGVIQYF.

This clonotype was seen many times. The rearrangement joins TRBV6-5 to TRBJ2-5, with unresolved D. Trimming stripped 4 bases from V and 0 bases from J, with 12 bases between. The CDR3 has 15 residues. The germline CDR1 and CDR2 sequences are MNHEY and SVGAGI. The CDR3 DNA follows: TGTGCCAGCAGTTTGGCTGCGACGTACCAAGAGACCCAGTACTTC. It codes for CASSLAATYQETQYF.

This clonotype was observed a few times. This chain links TRBV5-4 with TRBJ2-7; no clear D gene. The V end lost 0 bases, the J end lost 3 bases, and 10 bases lay between the germline ends. Per germline, CDR1 SGHNT and CDR2 YYREEE (reference sequence). The CDR3 covers 14 residues. In DNA form, the CDR3 reads TGTGCCAGCAGCTTGGCCTATCGCGTCTACGAGCAGTACGTC. Amino acids: CASSLAYRVYEQYV.